A single T cell receptor beta chain is shown here with its context. This entry is derived from a study of technical replicates of blood from several donors. The V end was cut by 5 bases, the J end by 6 bases, with 8 bases between. Per the germline V gene, CDR1 is DFQATT and CDR2 is SNEGSKA (reference sequence). The CDR3 is 11 amino acids. TCRdb keeps only in-frame clones here, not all; method: immunoSEQ multiplex PCR. Altogether 75,000 to 100,000 clones are present, approximately 96% being singletons, with the ten largest covering 0.2% to 0.3%. This chain connects TRBV20-1 to TRBJ2-1, with a weak D call TRBD1 (6 bases). This receptor was obtained from a human donor in good health. Source material: T cells isolated from PBMCs. The CDR3 DNA sequence: TGCAGTGCTTCAGGGGTCAATGAGCAGTTCTTC. Translating gives CSASGVNEQFF.